This T cell receptor beta chain was observed in a study of T cell changes during pregnancy in multiple sclerosis. This clone was found once. This CDR3 comprises 15 residues. Germline values: CDR1 MGHRA, CDR2 YSYEKL. The V end was cut by 2 bases, the J end by 7 bases, with 14 bases between. Produced via immunoSEQ multiplex PCR; TCRdb's table is partial and in-frame only. The repertoire holds about 87,000 clones, with 90% to 95% as singletons. This clonotype was sampled from a female donor in good health, enrolled as a control in a pregnancy study. Here the sequenced sample was peripheral blood, taken in the third trimester of pregnancy. The chain links TRBV4-1 to TRBJ1-4; no clear D gene. Here the CDR3 DNA reads TGCGCCAGCAGCCAAATCGCGGGTGGAGGTGAAAAACTGTTTTTT. Its protein product is CASSQIAGGGEKLFF.